This T cell receptor beta chain derives from a study of blood T cells in healthy people across ages. As regards this clonotype: Its antigen is as yet unknown.

A sample-barcoded 5' primer and a J-beta primer mix were used in a second PCR of roughly 7 to 11 cycles. A minimum of 3 million CDR3-containing paired-end reads was obtained for each sample. TCRdb reprocessed the 5' RACE reads with MiXCR, giving one entry per CDR3 protein. There are about 970,000 distinct CDR3 sequences in the sample; around 54% occur only once, and about 21% lies in the top ten. Points from the study as a whole: Per million T cells, TCR beta diversity dropped about linearly as age rose. Strongly correlated with naive T cell percentage was TCR beta diversity. The unsorted PBMCs prevented any conclusive comparison of naive versus antigen-experienced cells.

This CDR3 contains 15 residues. Germline V gene sequence: CDR1 MDHEN, CDR2 SYDVKM. The chain employs TRBV28 and TRBJ2-4; TRBD1 matches at 7 bases. TRBJ2-7 explains the end of the DNA better; the J call may be wrong. Sequencing was done on a sample of blood. This TCR came from an older woman in good health. The CDR3 protein is CASRQRQGENYEQYF. The DNA of the CDR3 is TGTGCCAGCAGACAACGACAGGGAGAGAACTACGAGCAGTACTTC.